These 21 T cell receptor beta chains share one sample of origin, sequenced in a study of T cell responses to AZD1222 COVID-19 vaccine listed by TCRdb under 2021. According to the study, the label for this sample's time point signals: baseline before first vaccination. Libraries were prepared through the immunoSEQ multiplex PCR assay. Imported from immuneACCESS, the table was reduced by TCRdb to in-frame sequences with V and J called. These copies leave out some clones; in studies compared against another copy, an unresolved V gene accounts for under half, and the cause of the remainder is not known. For this sample there are about 110,000 clones; approximately 90% appear just once. Roughly 1.5% of the sample is in the top ten clones. Source: peripheral blood, taken on day 0 of AZD1222 vaccination. The origin of the receptors is an adult in good health.

The rearrangement joins TRBV12-3 or TRBV12-4 to TRBJ2-5, with D possibly TRBD1 on 6 matching bases. V gave up 7 bases and J gave up 5 bases, with 14 bases separating them. This CDR3 has 13 residues. The CDR3 DNA reads TGTGCCAGCAACCTACAGGGCTATGAGACCCAGTACTTC. This sequence encodes CASNLQGYETQYF.

This clone was observed a handful of times. This chain links TRBV19 with TRBJ1-5; D is perhaps TRBD1 (6 bases). The CDR3 covers 15 residues. The germline CDR1 and CDR2 sequences are LNHDA and SQIVND (reference sequence). With 4 bases removed from V and 3 bases from J, the gap between germline ends came to 13 bases. The CDR3 DNA follows: TGTGCCAGTAGTAACCCGGACAGCCCCAATCAGCCCCAGCATTTT. Residues: CASSNPDSPNQPQHF.

V and J are TRBV7-2 and TRBJ2-4; D not resolved. Germline loops: CDR1 SGHTA, CDR2 FQGNSA. Trimming removed 6 bases at V and 8 bases at J, with 8 bases between. The CDR3 contains 11 residues. The CDR3 reads CASSGGYIQYF. As DNA, the CDR3 is TGTGCCAGCAGTGGTGGATACATTCAGTACTTC.

The chain links TRBV11-2 to TRBJ2-3, with 10 bases matching TRBD1. Trimming at V came to 0 bases and at J to 3 bases, leaving 3 bases not matched to a gene. Per germline, CDR1 SGHAT and CDR2 FQNNGV. This CDR3 region has 16 residues. CDR3 region: CASSLEGQGITDTQYF. CDR3 DNA: TGTGCCAGCAGCTTAGAGGGACAGGGGATAACAGATACGCAGTATTTT.

The V and J genes are TRBV5-1 and TRBJ1-2; 11 bases agree with TRBD1. The germline gives CDR1 SGHRS, CDR2 YFSETQ. The V segment lost 4 bases and the J segment 5 bases; nucleotides outside the gene matches: 7. CDR3 size: 15 residues. The CDR3 coding sequence is TGCGCCAGCAGCAAGGGACAGGGGGATATTTATGGCTACACCTTC. Its protein is CASSKGQGDIYGYTF.

The chain couples TRBV18 to TRBJ2-7, with 8 bases that match TRBD2. Trimming at V came to 3 bases and at J to 2 bases, leaving 30 bases not matched to a gene. CDR1 and CDR2 (germline): KGHSH, LQKENI. The CDR3 spans 23 residues. CDR3 protein: CASSPLWGGDPSGGFSGTYEQYF. In DNA form, the CDR3 reads TGTGCCAGCTCACCCCTCTGGGGGGGGGACCCGAGCGGGGGCTTCTCGGGCACCTACGAGCAGTACTTC.

The chain is built from TRBV4-1 and TRBJ1-5; TRBD1 matches at 8 bases. The CDR3 contains 16 residues. From germline, CDR1 is MGHRA and CDR2 YSYEKL. J gave up 6 bases and V 2 bases, and 9 bases lay outside the gene matches. The CDR3 protein is CASSQYADRVSQPQHF. In DNA, the CDR3 is TGCGCCAGCAGCCAATATGCGGACAGGGTTAGTCAGCCCCAGCATTTT.

This chain connects TRBV10-2 to TRBJ2-2, with D hard to call. In germline, CDR1 is WSHSY, CDR2 SAAADI. V gave up 6 bases and J gave up 7 bases, with 12 bases separating them. The CDR3 consists of 13 residues. This CDR3 is CASSETASGELFF. DNA for the CDR3: TGCGCCAGCAGCGAGACGGCTAGCGGGGAGCTGTTTTTT.

This sequence joins TRBV19 and TRBJ2-5, with D possibly being TRBD2 (5 bases). CDR1 is LNHDA, CDR2 SQIVND, per germline (reference sequence). The CDR3 length is 15 residues. Trimming removed 1 base at V and 5 bases at J, with 14 bases between. The CDR3 region is CASSIGQTPGETQYF. The DNA of the CDR3 is TGTGCCAGTAGTATAGGTCAGACCCCGGGGGAGACCCAGTACTTC. The entire variable domain, with the rest obtained from reference TRBV19 and TRBJ2-5, is as follows: DGGITQSPKYLFRKEGQNVTLSCEQNLNHDAMYWYRQDPGQGLRLIYYSQIVNDFQKGDIAEGYSVSREKKESFPLTVTSAQKNPTAFYLCASSIGQTPGETQYFGPGTRLLVL.

This chain uses TRBV9 with TRBJ2-1; no clear D. Trimming cost V 3 bases and J 5 bases, with 12 bases left between them. The CDR3 length is 14 residues. Germline CDR1 SGDLS, CDR2 YYNGEE. The CDR3 coding sequence is TGTGCCAGCAGCGCCCCGACTCGAGACAATGAGCAGTTCTTC. As protein: CASSAPTRDNEQFF.

The chain employs TRBV11-2 and TRBJ2-3; no firm D call. The ends were cut back, 4 bases at V and 2 bases at J, with 13 bases in the middle. This CDR3 has 15 amino acids. Germline-derived CDR1 and CDR2 are SGHAT and FQNNGV. The CDR3 is CASSSRVRATDTQYF. CDR3 in DNA: TGTGCCAGCAGCTCTCGGGTGAGAGCCACAGATACGCAGTATTTT.

This clone was counted between two and nine times. V usage is TRBV19 and J usage is TRBJ2-2, with TRBD2 identical over 8 bases. The junction had 9 bases not matched to a gene; V was cut back by 7 bases and J by 5 bases. CDR1 and CDR2 (germline): LNHDA, SQIVND (reference sequence). The CDR3 is 15 residues long. This chain's CDR3 is CASTRGAGWTGELFF. The CDR3 nucleotides are TGTGCCAGTACGCGGGGGGCAGGGTGGACCGGGGAGCTGTTTTTT.

The J gene is TRBJ1-6, the V gene TRBV10-1; D is ambiguous. V was shortened by 3 bases and J by 15 bases, with 12 bases between the two germline ends. The CDR3 spans 12 residues. Germline V gene sequence: CDR1 WNHNN, CDR2 SYGVQD (reference sequence). CDR3 amino acids: CASSDGPSGLHF. The DNA for the CDR3 is TGCGCCAGCAGTGACGGTCCTTCGGGCCTCCACTTT.

The V and J genes are TRBV5-1 and TRBJ1-1, with unresolved D. V was clipped by 0 bases and J by 1 base, with 7 bases between them. This CDR3 contains 14 residues. Germline V lookup: CDR1 SGHRS, CDR2 YFSETQ. Here the CDR3 reads CASSLEATNTEAFF. CDR3 DNA: TGCGCCAGCAGCTTGGAAGCTACGAACACTGAAGCTTTCTTT. Full variable domain (rest looked up from reference TRBV5-1 and TRBJ1-1): KAGVTQTPRYLIKTRGQQVTLSCSPISGHRSVSWYQQTPGQGLQFLFEYFSETQRNKGNFPGRFSGRQFSNSRSEMNVSTLELGDSALYLCASSLEATNTEAFFGQGTRLTVV.

The V and J genes are TRBV6-5 and TRBJ1-1, with 10 nucleotides matching TRBD1. V shed 6 bases, J shed 5 bases, and the junction held 6 bases outside the gene matches. Per the germline V gene, CDR1 is MNHEY and CDR2 is SVGAGI. The CDR3 has 14 residues. CDR3 region: CASRAGQGETEAFF. In DNA, the CDR3 is TGTGCCAGCAGGGCCGGACAGGGGGAAACTGAAGCTTTCTTT.

This chain joins TRBV2 and TRBJ2-5; D not resolved. This CDR3 region has 12 residues. Germline CDR1 and CDR2: SNHLY and FYNNEI. V was shortened by 5 bases and J by 3 bases, with 7 bases between the two germline ends. CDR3: CASSSAEETQYF. CDR3 DNA: TGTGCCAGCAGTTCGGCGGAAGAGACCCAGTACTTC.

The rearrangement uses TRBV27 and TRBJ2-1; 7 positions agree with TRBD1. This CDR3 comprises 17 residues. Germline V gene sequence: CDR1 MNHEY, CDR2 SMNVEV (reference sequence). J was trimmed by 0 bases and V by 7 bases; bases with no gene match: 12. DNA of the CDR3: TGTGCCAGCACGAGACAGGGCGTTGGCGGCTCCTACAATGAGCAGTTCTTC. Its translation: CASTRQGVGGSYNEQFF.

The J gene is TRBJ1-2, the V gene TRBV21-1; the table's D call TRBD1 went unverified against the DNA. TRBV21-1 is classified as a pseudogene. This CDR3 is built from 14 residues. CDR3 sequence (DNA): TGTGCCAGATCAGGGTGCACGCCTTACTCTGGCTACACCTTC. It encodes CARSGCTPYSGYTF.

This chain joins TRBV5-8 and TRBJ1-2, with D uncertain. V was trimmed by 5 bases and J by 7 bases, leaving 18 bases between them. CDR3 length: 14 amino acids. Per the germline V gene, CDR1 is SGHTS and CDR2 is YDEGEE. The CDR3 nucleotides are TGTGCCAGCAGGGTGTTCCGCGGTTTTGGTGGCTACACCTTC. This translates into CASRVFRGFGGYTF.

The rearrangement links TRBV15 to TRBJ2-5; D gene unclear. Germline V gives CDR1 LNHNV, CDR2 YYDKDF (reference sequence). This CDR3 is 12 amino acids long. The V end lost 7 bases, the J end lost 5 bases, and 11 bases lay between the germline ends. CDR3 DNA: TGTGCCACCACCCATAACAAGGAGACCCAGTACTTC. This gives the protein CATTHNKETQYF. Based on the CDR3 plus reference TRBV15 and TRBJ2-5, the full variable domain is DAMVIQNPRYQVTQFGKPVTLSCSQTLNHNVMYWYQQKSSQAPKLLFHYYDKDFNNEADTPDNFQSRRPNTSFCFLDIRSPGLGDTAMYLCATTHNKETQYFGPGTRLLVL.

V is TRBV14 and J is TRBJ1-1; possible D gene TRBD1, 5 bases. CDR1 and CDR2 (germline): SGHDN, FVKESK. CDR3 length equals 15 residues. Trimming stripped 3 bases from V and 1 base from J, with 12 bases between. This CDR3 reads CASSHRRDENTEAFF. The CDR3 DNA is TGTGCCAGCAGCCACCGAAGGGACGAGAACACTGAAGCTTTCTTT.